This T cell receptor (beta chain) was retrieved from a study of cytomegalovirus exposure and HLA in healthy donors. Whole-study results and caveats: Excluded: some indistinguishable V segments such as TRBV6-2 and TRBV6-3. Later work found most CMV-associated TCR beta chains apparently HLA-restricted.

Note on this clone: Its antigen is not known.

The CDR3 has 15 residues. Germline lookup yields CDR1 SGHNT and CDR2 YYREEE (reference sequence). V was trimmed by 2 bases and J by 6 bases, leaving 14 bases between them. Primers: 60 Vbeta forward and 13 Jbeta reverse. The repertoire was sequenced with immunoSEQ multiplex PCR; TCRdb's copy has only in-frame clones and lacks some. The sample includes about 200,000 clones, about 88% of them seen just once. The source material was PBMCs. The source of this sequence is a woman younger than 45 in good health and CMV-seronegative. This sequence joins TRBV5-4 and TRBJ2-2; perhaps TRBD1 as D (6 bases). The CDR3 protein is CASSFDRTSAGELFF. The CDR3 DNA sequence: TGTGCCAGCAGCTTTGACAGGACTTCAGCCGGGGAGCTGTTTTTT.